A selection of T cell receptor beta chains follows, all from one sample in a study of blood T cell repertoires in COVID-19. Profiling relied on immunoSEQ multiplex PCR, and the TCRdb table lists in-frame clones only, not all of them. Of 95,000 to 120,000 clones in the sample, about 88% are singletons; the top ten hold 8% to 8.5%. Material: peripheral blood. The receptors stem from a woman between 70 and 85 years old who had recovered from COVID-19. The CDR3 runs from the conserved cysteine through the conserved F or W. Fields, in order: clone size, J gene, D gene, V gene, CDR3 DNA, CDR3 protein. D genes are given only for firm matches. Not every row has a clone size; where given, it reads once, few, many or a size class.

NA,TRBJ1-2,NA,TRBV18,TGTGCCAGCTCGACCCGGGGAGGGTATGGCTACACCTTC,CASSTRGGYGYTF
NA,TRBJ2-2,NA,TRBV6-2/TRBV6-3,TGTGCCAGCAGTTGGGGCAGGGCGGACACCGGGGAGCTGTTTTTT,CASSWGRADTGELFF
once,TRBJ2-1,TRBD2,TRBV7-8,TGTGCCAGCAGCTTGAGGGCCTCACTAGCGGGGGGTTACAATGAGCAGTTCTTC,CASSLRASLAGGYNEQFF
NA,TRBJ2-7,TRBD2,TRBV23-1,TGCGCCAGCAGTCCTCCTAGCGGGGGGGCCTCCTACGAGCAGTACTTC,CASSPPSGGASYEQYF
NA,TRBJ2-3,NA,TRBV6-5,TGTGCCAGTAATTGGACACCGATCGGGGATACGCAGTATTTT,CASNWTPIGDTQYF
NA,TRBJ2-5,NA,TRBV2,TGTGCCAGCAGTGAAAGCGTAGCAGAGACCCAGTACTTC,CASSESVAETQYF
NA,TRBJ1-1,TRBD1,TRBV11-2,TGTGCCAGCAGCTCGACAGGGGTGACCCGCGATATGTTCGCTTTCTTT,CASSSTGVTRDMFAFF
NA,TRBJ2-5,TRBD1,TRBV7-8,TGTGCCAGCAGCACCCGGACAGGGGTGGGGGAGACCCAGTACTTC,CASSTRTGVGETQYF
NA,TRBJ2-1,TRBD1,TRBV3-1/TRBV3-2,TGTGCCAGCAGACAGGGGGCTTTAGATGAGCAGTTCTTC,CASRQGALDEQFF
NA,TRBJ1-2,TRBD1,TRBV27,TGTGCCAGCAGTTTATCGCCAGGGACAGGGAAATATGGCTACACCTTC,CASSLSPGTGKYGYTF
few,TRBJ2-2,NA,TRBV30,TGTGCCTGGAGGGGAGGGACAGGGAACACCGGGGAGCTGTTTTTT,CAWRGGTGNTGELFF
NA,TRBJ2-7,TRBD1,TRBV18,TGTGCCAGCTCACCACGGACAGGAGACTACGAGCAGTACTTC,CASSPRTGDYEQYF
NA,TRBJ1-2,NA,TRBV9,TGTGCCAGCAGCCCGACAGAGTTCTATGGCTACACCTTC,CASSPTEFYGYTF
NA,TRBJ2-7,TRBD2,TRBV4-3,TGCGCCAGCAGCCAAGGGGCTGGGGGGGGCTACGAGCAGTACTTC,CASSQGAGGGYEQYF
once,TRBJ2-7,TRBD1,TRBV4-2,TGTGCCAGCAGCCAAGCTGCGGACAGGGTCTCCTACGAGCAGTACTTC,CASSQAADRVSYEQYF
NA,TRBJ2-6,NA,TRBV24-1,TGTGCCACCAGTGAGGAGGGCGGCTACTCTGGGGCCAACGTCCTGACTTTC,CATSEEGGYSGANVLTF
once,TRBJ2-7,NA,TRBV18,TGTGCCAGCTCCCAGGCAGACCCCTACGACCAGTACTTC,CASSQADPYDQYF
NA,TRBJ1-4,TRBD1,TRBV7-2,TGTGCCAGCAGCTTCCGACAGGGAGCTAATGAAAAACTGTTTTTT,CASSFRQGANEKLFF
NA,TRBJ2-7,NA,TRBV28,TGTGCCAGTTGGAGGGCCGGGTACGAGCAGTACTTC,CASWRAGYEQYF
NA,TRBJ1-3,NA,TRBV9,TGTGCCAGCAGCGTAGTGGGAGAACTTGGAAACACCATATATTTT,CASSVVGELGNTIYF
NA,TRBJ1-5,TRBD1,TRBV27,TGTGCCAGCAGTTTAAACAGGGGGAGGAATCAGCCCCAGCATTTT,CASSLNRGRNQPQHF
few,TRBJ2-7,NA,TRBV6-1,TGTGCCAGCAGTGAATATTCGGACTCTCTCTCCTACGAGCAGTACTTC,CASSEYSDSLSYEQYF
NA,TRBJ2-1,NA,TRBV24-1,TGTGCCACCAGTGATATAGAGGGTGAGCAGTTCTTC,CATSDIEGEQFF
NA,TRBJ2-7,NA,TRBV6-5,TGTGCCAGCAGCCGAACGTACGATACAGGGCAGGGGCAGTACTTC,CASSRTYDTGQGQYF
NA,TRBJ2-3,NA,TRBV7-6,TGTGCCAGCAGCCTCTCCCGCACAGATACGCAGTATTTT,CASSLSRTDTQYF
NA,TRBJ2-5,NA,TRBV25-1,TGTGCCAGCAGTGAATCGGGCGCAGGGGAGGAGACCCAGTACTTC,CASSESGAGEETQYF
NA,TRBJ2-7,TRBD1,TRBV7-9,TGTGCCAGCAGCGAGGGGGCAACGTCCTACGAGCAGTACTTC,CASSEGATSYEQYF
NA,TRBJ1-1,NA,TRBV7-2,TGTGCCAGCAGCTTACTCCGTGGGGCAGGGTCCGAAGCTTTCTTT,CASSLLRGAGSEAFF
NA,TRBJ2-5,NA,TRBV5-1,TGCGCCAGCAGCTTGGGTGGGGGCATGGAGACCCAGTACTTC,CASSLGGGMETQYF
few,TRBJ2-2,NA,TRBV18,TGTGCCAGCTCACCAGCGGGGGCGAAAAACACCGGGGAGCTGTTTTTT,CASSPAGAKNTGELFF
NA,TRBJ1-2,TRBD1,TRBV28,TGTGCCAGCAGTACATGGACAGGGGTCGTCTATGGCTACACCTTC,CASSTWTGVVYGYTF